Presented here are 15 T cell receptor beta chains from one specimen sequenced in a study of radiation and T cells in renal cell carcinoma. The time point was: baseline pretreatment blood. Regarding treatment: 15 Gy SBRT to primary tumor, nephrectomy 4 weeks later. TCRdb's table, derived via immunoSEQ multiplex PCR, lists solely in-frame clones and lacks some. Seen here are about 49,000 clones, 65% to 90% observed once, and the top ten hold 25% to 35%. The sequencing used blood, collected from a patient whose treatment included radiotherapy and nephrectomy. The receptors come from an older woman with renal cell carcinoma.

The gene calls are TRBV19 and TRBJ2-7; TRBD2 matches 9 bases. In germline, CDR1 is LNHDA, CDR2 SQIVND (reference sequence). This CDR3 contains 18 residues. The V gene end was trimmed by 6 bases and the J gene end by 4 bases; junction bases not matched to a gene: 19. The CDR3 region is CASSRFGGVAGDPYEQYF. The CDR3, as DNA: TGTGCCAGTAGCCGTTTCGGAGGAGTAGCGGGAGACCCTTACGAGCAGTACTTC.

V gene TRBV7-2 combines with J gene TRBJ2-7, with 14 bases that match TRBD2. V was clipped by 5 bases and J by 7 bases; unmatched bases: 7. The CDR3 has 15 residues. Germline V gene lookup returns CDR1 SGHTA and CDR2 FQGNSA. In DNA form, the CDR3 reads TGTGCCAGCAGCCAGGGACTAGCGGGAGATCGTGAGCAGTACTTC. Its translation is CASSQGLAGDREQYF.

The chain uses TRBV27 and TRBJ2-2, with D tentatively TRBD1 (5 bases). CDR3 length: 15 residues. Germline assignment: CDR1 MNHEY and CDR2 SMNVEV (reference sequence). V was trimmed by 2 bases and J by 3 bases, leaving 10 bases between them. The chain's CDR3 is CASSLGAGDTGELFF. The CDR3, as DNA: TGTGCCAGCAGTTTAGGGGCTGGGGACACCGGGGAGCTGTTTTTT.

The J gene is TRBJ1-6, the V gene TRBV2; D perhaps matches TRBD1 (6 bases). The CDR3 has 14 amino acids. Germline V gives CDR1 SNHLY, CDR2 FYNNEI. The V gene lost 4 bases and the J gene lost 10 bases, with 14 bases spanning the gap. The CDR3 is CASSGGGAFSPLHF. CDR3 nucleotides: TGTGCCAGCAGTGGCGGGGGGGCCTTCTCACCCCTCCACTTT.

The chain has TRBV5-1 and TRBJ2-7, with TRBD1 as a possible D gene (6 bases). The germline CDR1 and CDR2 sequences are SGHRS and YFSETQ. The CDR3 has 14 amino acids. V lost 3 bases, J lost 7 bases, and 17 bases lay in between. CDR3 DNA: TGCGCCAGCAGCTCGCAGGGGATTCCTCGGGAGCAGTACTTC. This encodes CASSSQGIPREQYF.

This chain connects TRBV23-1 to TRBJ2-3; no clear D. TRBV23-1 is assigned to the ORF class and has an uncertain function. With 3 bases removed from V and 2 bases from J, the gap between germline ends came to 9 bases. This CDR3 region has 14 residues. CDR3 in DNA: TGCGCCAGCAGTCACTGGAAAATCACAGATACGCAGTATTTT. It specifies CASSHWKITDTQYF.

V usage is TRBV5-1 and J usage is TRBJ1-6, with 9 bases identical to TRBD1. The junction had 5 bases not matched to a gene; V was cut back by 2 bases and J by 8 bases. Germline loops: CDR1 SGHRS, CDR2 YFSETQ. The CDR3 is 15 residues long. The CDR3 DNA reads as TGCGCCAGCAGCTTAGAGTGGACAGGGGATTCACCCCTCCACTTT. It codes for CASSLEWTGDSPLHF.

The rearrangement uses TRBV7-8 and TRBJ1-1; no firm D call. This CDR3 is 14 amino acids long. The V gene lost 2 bases and the J gene lost 1 base, with 8 bases spanning the gap. Germline CDR1 and CDR2: SGHVS and FQNEAQ. CDR3 amino acids: CASSLNYGNTEAFF. For the CDR3, the DNA is TGTGCCAGCAGCTTAAACTACGGGAACACTGAAGCTTTCTTT.

This clone was counted a single time. V is TRBV2 and J is TRBJ2-1, with D possibly being TRBD1 (8 bases). V lost 4 bases to trimming and J lost 6 bases, with 13 bases between them. CDR1 is SNHLY, CDR2 FYNNEI, per germline. The CDR3 has 14 amino acids. The CDR3 sequence is CASSGYRGGNEQFF. The CDR3 region has the DNA TGTGCCAGCAGTGGATACAGGGGGGGCAATGAGCAGTTCTTC.

This sequence joins TRBV7-2 and TRBJ1-1; no definite D call. CDR1 and CDR2 from the germline V gene are SGHTA and FQGNSA. The length of the CDR3 is 13 residues. V was trimmed by 3 bases and J by 1 base, leaving 6 bases between them. The CDR3 loop reads CASSFGSNTEAFF. The DNA of the CDR3 is TGTGCCAGCAGCTTTGGATCGAACACTGAAGCTTTCTTT.

The chain couples TRBV29-1 to TRBJ1-1, with TRBD1 matching over 7 bases. In germline, CDR1 is SQVTM, CDR2 ANQGSEA. The V segment lost 4 bases and the J segment 0 bases; nucleotides outside the gene matches: 2. The CDR3 length is 13 residues. The CDR3 DNA reads as TGCAGCGTTGCGGGACAGCTGAACACTGAAGCTTTCTTT. This gives the protein CSVAGQLNTEAFF.

The rearrangement joins TRBV18 to TRBJ2-7, with 7 bases aligning to TRBD1. The germline gives CDR1 KGHSH, CDR2 LQKENI. V lost 3 bases, J lost 6 bases, and 2 bases stayed unmatched. This CDR3 contains 12 residues. CDR3 sequence: CASSPGQREQYF. CDR3 in DNA: TGTGCCAGCTCACCGGGACAGCGCGAGCAGTACTTC.

Turning to this clone: Other DNA sequences of this sample code for an identical CDR3. The genes are TRBV9 and TRBJ2-3, with 8 bases aligning to TRBD1. This CDR3 is 16 amino acids long. Germline CDR1 is SGDLS and CDR2 is YYNGEE. The trim removed 0 bases at V and 2 bases at J, leaving 5 bases unmatched. CDR3 protein: CASSVAPGGATDTQYF. As DNA, the CDR3 is TGTGCCAGCAGCGTAGCTCCAGGGGGCGCCACAGATACGCAGTATTTT.

The genes are TRBV5-1 and TRBJ2-5; perhaps D is TRBD1 or TRBD2 (7 bases each). The length of the CDR3 is 14 residues. Trimming left V 7 bases short and J 3 bases short, with 16 bases between. CDR1 is SGHRS and CDR2 is YFSETQ in the germline V gene. CDR3 coding DNA: TGCGCCAGCTCAGCGGGACAGAACGAAGAGACCCAGTACTTC. This encodes CASSAGQNEETQYF. Full variable domain (rest looked up from reference TRBV5-1 and TRBJ2-5): KAGVTQTPRYLIKTRGQQVTLSCSPISGHRSVSWYQQTPGQGLQFLFEYFSETQRNKGNFPGRFSGRQFSNSRSEMNVSTLELGDSALYLCASSAGQNEETQYFGPGTRLLVL.

The V gene is TRBV7-2, the J gene TRBJ2-7; 8 bases map to TRBD1. The CDR3 has 16 residues. Losses at the gene ends were 7 bases for V and 5 bases for J; bases not matched to a gene: 16. Germline lookup yields CDR1 SGHTA and CDR2 FQGNSA. The CDR3 sequence is CASTTDRDGTGDEQYF. The CDR3 DNA reads TGTGCCAGCACCACGGACAGGGACGGGACGGGGGACGAGCAGTACTTC.